The rows below give T cell receptor beta chains drawn from one sample of a study of T cells expressing NK-cell markers. With the 5' RACE reads reprocessed, TCRdb shows one record per CDR3 protein and no DNA. This specimen shows 550,000 to 600,000 distinct CDR3 sequences; the ten leading clones hold approximately 3.6%. The sequenced sample consisted of blood T cells: a sorted CD56 or NKG2C T cell subset, CD4+ or CD8+ T cells, or bulk PBMC T cells (not recorded which). The receptors were sampled from a man younger than 30 in good health. The CDR3 runs from the conserved cysteine through the conserved F or W.

V gene,J gene,CDR3 protein
TRBV11-2,TRBJ2-1,CASSSRGATGSYNEQFF
TRBV6-5,TRBJ1-2,CASSYAGTGSLRRYGYTF
TRBV20-1,TRBJ2-1,CSARVIGGGRPNEQFF
TRBV2,TRBJ2-2,CASSEAAAGGLNTGELFF
TRBV12-3/TRBV12-4,TRBJ2-3,CASTVGGPQTDTQYF
TRBV20-1,TRBJ2-2,CSARPTQGRVTGELFF
TRBV19,TRBJ2-3,CASSPTGTTDTQYF
TRBV3-1,TRBJ2-5,CASSQGTGSETQYF
TRBV15,TRBJ1-3,CATTKERTVPGNTIYF
TRBV18,TRBJ2-3,CASSSWGQGLGPDTQYF
TRBV3-1,TRBJ2-3,CASSQTRSTDTQYF
TRBV12-3/TRBV12-4,TRBJ2-3,CASKANTDTQYF
TRBV11-2,TRBJ2-7,CASSSPRGTHEQYF
TRBV20-1,TRBJ2-2,CSARAGGNTGELFF
TRBV21-1,TRBJ2-5,CASPTKGFHQETQYF
TRBV7-2,TRBJ2-7,CASSLEQGGYEQYF
TRBV7-2,TRBJ1-5,CASSLYRGYNQPQHF
TRBV27,TRBJ1-1,CASSTPYGQNTEAFF
TRBV4-2,TRBJ2-2,CASSQIVTSVATGELFF
TRBV5-1,TRBJ2-2,CASSVDRSRTGELFF
TRBV5-6,TRBJ2-3,CASSLVGGTGPTDTQYF
TRBV27,TRBJ1-2,CASSLSPSANYGYTF
TRBV12-3/TRBV12-4,TRBJ1-1,CASRDPGMNTEAFF
TRBV12-3/TRBV12-4,TRBJ1-5,CASCPGTTDQPQHF
TRBV15,TRBJ2-3,CATRPVGTDTQYF
TRBV14,TRBJ2-1,CASSQGSWFYNEQFF
TRBV29-1,TRBJ2-3,CSVESVGRDTQYF
TRBV6-5,TRBJ2-3,CASSYSGALSGRTTDTQYF
TRBV12-3/TRBV12-4,TRBJ2-6,CASGRRADGANVLTF
TRBV7-2,TRBJ1-1,CASSKKRTGHTEAFF
TRBV20-1,TRBJ2-1,CSAPGREGEQFF
TRBV29-1,TRBJ2-1,CSVDVRLRYNEQFF
TRBV6-2/TRBV6-3,TRBJ2-2,CASSYRGLAGLTGELFF
TRBV11-2,TRBJ1-6,CASRVGGDNSPLHF
TRBV20-1,TRBJ2-3,CSAIDDRGPLDTQYF
TRBV25-1,TRBJ2-5,CASSELRTTQETQYF
TRBV3-1,TRBJ2-2,CASRLAGAYPAGELFF
TRBV7-9,TRBJ2-1,CASSRRQGHNEQFF
TRBV4-1,TRBJ2-2,CASTQSGGGTGELFF
TRBV6-5,TRBJ1-2,CASSFREGLDGYTF
TRBV5-1,TRBJ2-6,CASSPRDHSLSGANVLTF
TRBV28,TRBJ2-1,CASSHSRVSSYNEQFF
TRBV5-1,TRBJ1-1,CASSYQTGRPEAFF
TRBV7-8,TRBJ2-1,CASSPRRDRVVEQFF
TRBV12-3/TRBV12-4,TRBJ1-2,CASSDQGFLYGYTF
TRBV6-1,TRBJ2-5,CANRDRAGETQYF
TRBV6-5,TRBJ2-2,CATRYFAGGQGTGELFF
TRBV7-3,TRBJ1-2,CASSLTPSPNYGYTF
TRBV29-1,TRBJ2-3,CSVAGPDTQYF
TRBV12-3/TRBV12-4,TRBJ1-2,CASSRRGGVGGYTF